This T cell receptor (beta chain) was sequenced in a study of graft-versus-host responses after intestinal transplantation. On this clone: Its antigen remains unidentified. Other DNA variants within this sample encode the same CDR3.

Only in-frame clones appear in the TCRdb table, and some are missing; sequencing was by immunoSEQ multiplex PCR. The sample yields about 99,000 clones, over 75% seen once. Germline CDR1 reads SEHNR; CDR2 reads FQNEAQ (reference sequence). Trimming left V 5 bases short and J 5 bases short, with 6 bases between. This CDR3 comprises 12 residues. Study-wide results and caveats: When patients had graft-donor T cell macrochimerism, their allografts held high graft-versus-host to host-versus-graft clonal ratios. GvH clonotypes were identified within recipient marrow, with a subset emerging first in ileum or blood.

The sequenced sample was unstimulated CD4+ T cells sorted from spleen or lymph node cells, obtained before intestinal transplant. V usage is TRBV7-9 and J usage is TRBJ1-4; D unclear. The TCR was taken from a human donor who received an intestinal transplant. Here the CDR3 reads CASSPGNEKLFF. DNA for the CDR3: TGTGCCAGCAGCCCCGGAAATGAAAAACTGTTTTTT.